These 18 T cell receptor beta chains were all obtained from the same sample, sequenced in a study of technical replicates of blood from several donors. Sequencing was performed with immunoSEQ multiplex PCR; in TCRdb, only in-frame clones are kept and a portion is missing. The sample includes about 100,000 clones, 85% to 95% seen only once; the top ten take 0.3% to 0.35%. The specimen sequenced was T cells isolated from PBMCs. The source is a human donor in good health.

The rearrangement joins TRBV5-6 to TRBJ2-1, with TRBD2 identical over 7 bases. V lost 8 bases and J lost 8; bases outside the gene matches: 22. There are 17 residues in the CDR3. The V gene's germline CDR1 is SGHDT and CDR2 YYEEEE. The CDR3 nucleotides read TGTGCCAGTGATCTCGGGACTACTGGGGGGGGTGGGGATGAGCAGTTCTTC. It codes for CASDLGTTGGGGDEQFF. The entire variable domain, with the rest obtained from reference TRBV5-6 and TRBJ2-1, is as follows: DAGVTQSPTHLIKTRGQQVTLRCSPKSGHDTVSWYQQALGQGPQFIFQYYEEEERQRGNFPDRFSGHQFPNYSSELNVNALLLGDSALYLCASDLGTTGGGGDEQFFGPGTRLTVL.

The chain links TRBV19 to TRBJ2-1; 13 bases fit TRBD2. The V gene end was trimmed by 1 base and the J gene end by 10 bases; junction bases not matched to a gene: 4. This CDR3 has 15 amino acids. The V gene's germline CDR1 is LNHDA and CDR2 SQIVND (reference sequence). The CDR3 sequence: CASSIGLAGGYEQFF. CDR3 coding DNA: TGTGCCAGTAGTATAGGACTAGCGGGAGGTTACGAGCAGTTCTTC. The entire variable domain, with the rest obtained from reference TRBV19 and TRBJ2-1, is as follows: DGGITQSPKYLFRKEGQNVTLSCEQNLNHDAMYWYRQDPGQGLRLIYYSQIVNDFQKGDIAEGYSVSREKKESFPLTVTSAQKNPTAFYLCASSIGLAGGYEQFFGPGTRLTVL.

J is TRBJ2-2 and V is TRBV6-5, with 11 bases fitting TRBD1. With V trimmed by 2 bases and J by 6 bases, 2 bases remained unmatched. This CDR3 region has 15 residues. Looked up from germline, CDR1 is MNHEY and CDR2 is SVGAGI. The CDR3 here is CASSYGTGGAGELFF. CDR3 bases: TGTGCCAGCAGTTACGGGACAGGGGGTGCCGGGGAGCTGTTTTTT.

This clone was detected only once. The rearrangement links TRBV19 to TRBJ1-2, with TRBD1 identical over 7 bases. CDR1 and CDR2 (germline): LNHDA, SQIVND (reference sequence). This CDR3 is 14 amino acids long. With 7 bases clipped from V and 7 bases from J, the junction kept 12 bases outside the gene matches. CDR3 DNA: TGTGCCAGTACCCCTCCCGACAGGGCTGGTGGCTACACCTTC. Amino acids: CASTPPDRAGGYTF.

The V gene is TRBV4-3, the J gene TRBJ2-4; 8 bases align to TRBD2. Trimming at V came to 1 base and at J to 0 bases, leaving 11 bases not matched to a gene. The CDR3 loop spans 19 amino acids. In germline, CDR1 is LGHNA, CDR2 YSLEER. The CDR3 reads CASSQGLAGGLIAKNIQYF. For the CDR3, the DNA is TGCGCCAGCAGCCAAGGCTTGGCGGGAGGCCTCATAGCCAAAAACATTCAGTACTTC.

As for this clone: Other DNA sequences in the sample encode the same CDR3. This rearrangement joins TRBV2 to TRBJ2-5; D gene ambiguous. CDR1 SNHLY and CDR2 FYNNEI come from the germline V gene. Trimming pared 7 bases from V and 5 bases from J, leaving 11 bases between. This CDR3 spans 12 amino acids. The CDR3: CASTGRRETQYF. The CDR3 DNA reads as TGTGCCAGCACTGGCCGGCGGGAGACCCAGTACTTC.

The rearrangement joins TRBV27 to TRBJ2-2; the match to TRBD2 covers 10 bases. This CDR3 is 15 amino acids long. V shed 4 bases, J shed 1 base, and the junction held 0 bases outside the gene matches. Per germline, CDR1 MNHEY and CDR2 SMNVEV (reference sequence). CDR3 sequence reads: CASSWTSGNTGELFF. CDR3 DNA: TGTGCCAGCAGTTGGACTAGCGGGAACACCGGGGAGCTGTTTTTT.

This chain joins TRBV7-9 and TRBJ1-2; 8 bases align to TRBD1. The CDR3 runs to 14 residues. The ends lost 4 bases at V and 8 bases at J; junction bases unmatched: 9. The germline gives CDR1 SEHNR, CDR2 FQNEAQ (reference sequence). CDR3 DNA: TGTGCCAGCAGCTCCTTACAGGGGGTCGGGGGCTACACCTTC. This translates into CASSSLQGVGGYTF.

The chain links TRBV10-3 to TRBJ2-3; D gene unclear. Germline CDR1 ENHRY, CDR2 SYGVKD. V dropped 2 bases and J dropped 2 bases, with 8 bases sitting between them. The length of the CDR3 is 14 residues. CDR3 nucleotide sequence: TGTGCCATCAGTGAGGCCGGGTCCACAGATACGCAGTATTTT. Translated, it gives CAISEAGSTDTQYF.

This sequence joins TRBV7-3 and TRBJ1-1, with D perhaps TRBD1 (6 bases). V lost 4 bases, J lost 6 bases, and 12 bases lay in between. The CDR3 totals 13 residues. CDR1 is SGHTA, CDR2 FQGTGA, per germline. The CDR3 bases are TGTGCCAGCAGCTCACAGGGTGAGGCTGAAGCTTTCTTT. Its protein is CASSSQGEAEAFF. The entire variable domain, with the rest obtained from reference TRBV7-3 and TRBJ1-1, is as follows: GAGVSQTPSNKVTEKGKYVELRCDPISGHTALYWYRQSLGQGPEFLIYFQGTGAADDSGLPNDRFFAVRPEGSVSTLKIQRTERGDSAVYLCASSSQGEAEAFFGQGTRLTVV.

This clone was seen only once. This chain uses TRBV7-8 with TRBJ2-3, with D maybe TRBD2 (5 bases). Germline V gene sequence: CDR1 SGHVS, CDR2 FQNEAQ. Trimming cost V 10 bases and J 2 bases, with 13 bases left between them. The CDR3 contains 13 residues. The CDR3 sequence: CAILGEFTDTQYF. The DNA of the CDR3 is TGTGCCATCCTCGGGGAGTTCACAGATACGCAGTATTTT.

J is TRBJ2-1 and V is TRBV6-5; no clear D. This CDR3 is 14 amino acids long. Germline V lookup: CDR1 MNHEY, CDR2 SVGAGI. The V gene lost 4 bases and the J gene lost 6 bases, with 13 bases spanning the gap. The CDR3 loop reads CASSFLERFNEQFF. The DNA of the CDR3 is TGTGCCAGCAGTTTCCTAGAAAGGTTCAATGAGCAGTTCTTC.

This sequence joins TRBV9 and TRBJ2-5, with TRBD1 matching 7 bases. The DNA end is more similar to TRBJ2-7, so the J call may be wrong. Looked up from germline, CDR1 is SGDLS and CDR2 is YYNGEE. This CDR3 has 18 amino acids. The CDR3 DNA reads TGTGCCAGCAGCGGAAAAGAGACGTTGGGACAGTATTCCTACGAGCAGTACTTC. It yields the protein CASSGKETLGQYSYEQYF.

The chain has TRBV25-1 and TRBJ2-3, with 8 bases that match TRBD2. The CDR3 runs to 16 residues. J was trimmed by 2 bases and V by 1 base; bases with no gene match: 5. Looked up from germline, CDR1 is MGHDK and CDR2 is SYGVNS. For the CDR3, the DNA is TGTGCCAGCAGTGAATTCAGCGGGGGCTACACAGATACGCAGTATTTT. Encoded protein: CASSEFSGGYTDTQYF.

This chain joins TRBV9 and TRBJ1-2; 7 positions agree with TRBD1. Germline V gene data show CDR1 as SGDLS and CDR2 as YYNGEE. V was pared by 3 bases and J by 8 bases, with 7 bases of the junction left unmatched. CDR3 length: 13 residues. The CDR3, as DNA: TGTGCCAGCAGCGGAGGGGGCGCTTCCGGCTACACCTTC. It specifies CASSGGGASGYTF.

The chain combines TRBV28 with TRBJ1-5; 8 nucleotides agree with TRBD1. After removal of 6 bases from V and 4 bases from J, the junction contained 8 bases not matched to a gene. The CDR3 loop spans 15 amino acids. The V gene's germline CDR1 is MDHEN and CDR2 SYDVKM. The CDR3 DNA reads TGTGCCAGCAGGCCCACAGGGGGAGTTAATCAGCCCCAGCATTTT. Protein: CASRPTGGVNQPQHF.

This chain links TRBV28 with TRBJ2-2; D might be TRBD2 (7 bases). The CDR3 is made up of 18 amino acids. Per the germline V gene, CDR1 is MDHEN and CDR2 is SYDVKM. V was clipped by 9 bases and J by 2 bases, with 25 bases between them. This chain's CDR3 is CASLAGLGQQGNTGELFF. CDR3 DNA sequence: TGTGCCAGTTTAGCGGGCCTAGGACAGCAGGGAAACACCGGGGAGCTGTTTTTT.

CDR3 in amino acids: CASSLMRLPLYEQYF. CDR3 in DNA: TGCGCCAGCAGCTTGATGCGGTTACCGCTCTACGAGCAGTACTTC. The chain uses TRBV5-1 and TRBJ2-7; no firm D call. With 1 base removed from V and 3 bases from J, the gap between germline ends came to 14 bases. Germline CDR1 reads SGHRS; CDR2 reads YFSETQ. The CDR3 loop spans 15 amino acids.